These T cell receptor beta chains were read from a single sample in a study of Graves' ophthalmopathy and Graves' hyperthyroidism. TCRdb used MiXCR to reprocess the multiplex PCR reads, holding one entry per CDR3 protein. The sample holds over a million distinct CDR3 sequences; about 40% are singletons and the top ten take approximately 10%. The sequenced sample consisted of peripheral blood or thyroid tissue (not recorded which). The receptors derive from an adult man with Graves' hyperthyroidism. CDR3s include the opening cysteine and the closing phenylalanine or tryptophan. A D gene is named only where the DNA matches it firmly. The size of a clone is reported for some rows only, either as once, few or many, or as a class for expanded clones.

>TRBJ1-2|.|TRBV12-3/TRBV12-4|.
CASSGTRRRGGYTF
TGTGCCAGCAGCGGGACACGCCGCCGGGGTGGCTACACCTTC
>TRBJ1-2|.|TRBV7-3|.
CASSGGGPAPGYTF
TGTGCCAGCAGCGGGGGGGGGCCGGCTCCTGGCTACACCTTC
>TRBJ1-1|TRBD1|TRBV24-1|few
CATSDLRDRGTEAFF
TGTGCCACCAGTGACCTGAGGGACAGGGGCACTGAAGCTTTCTTT
>TRBJ2-5|.|TRBV2|.
CASSELRTSYNEQYF
TGTGCCAGCAGTGAACTACGGACCTCCTACAATGAGCAGTACTTC
>TRBJ1-1|TRBD1|TRBV6-6|many
CASRSRTGGTEAFF
TGTGCCAGCAGATCTAGGACAGGGGGCACTGAAGCTTTCTTT
>TRBJ2-2|.|TRBV10-3|.
CAISEQGPTGELFF
TGTGCCATCAGTGAACAGGGCCCCACCGGGGAGCTGTTTTTT
>TRBJ1-3|.|TRBV5-8|many
CASSSDLASGNTIYF
TGTGCCAGCAGCTCGGACCTGGCCTCTGGAAACACCATATATTTT
>TRBJ1-2|.|TRBV10-2|.
CASSEPDSLPGQYGYTF
TGCGCCAGCAGTGAGCCGGACAGTCTCCCGGGACAATATGGCTACACCTTC
>TRBJ1-6|TRBD1|TRBV20-1|many
CSAPGTATYNSPLHF
TGCAGTGCTCCCGGGACAGCTACCTATAATTCACCCCTCCACTTT
>TRBJ1-1|.|TRBV12-3/TRBV12-4|few
CASSLKGSVTEAFF
TGTGCCAGCAGTTTAAAGGGCTCGGTCACTGAAGCTTTCTTT
>TRBJ2-3|TRBD1|TRBV24-1|few
CATSGDRVTQYF
TGTGCCACCAGTGGCGACAGGGTTACGCAGTATTTT
>TRBJ2-7|.|TRBV12-3/TRBV12-4|.
CASTVTNTYEQYF
TGTGCCAGCACGGTTACCAACACCTACGAGCAGTACTTC
>TRBJ2-2|.|TRBV7-9|.
CASSRKTGGTGELFF
TGTGCCAGCAGTAGGAAGACCGGGGGCACCGGGGAGCTGTTTTTT
>TRBJ1-1|.|TRBV12-3/TRBV12-4|.
CASSWAWAAFF
TGTGCCAGCAGTTGGGCCTGGGCAGCTTTCTTT
>TRBJ2-5|.|TRBV5-8|many
CASSYGTQETQYF
TGTGCCAGCAGTTACGGGACTCAAGAGACCCAGTACTTC
>TRBJ2-7|TRBD1|TRBV14|many
CASSQGDRAAYEQYF
TGTGCCAGCAGCCAAGGGGACAGGGCCGCCTACGAGCAGTACTTC
>TRBJ2-6|.|TRBV2|many
CASSVPRRVVVGANVLTF
TGTGCCAGCAGTGTTCCTCGCAGGGTGGTTGTTGGGGCCAACGTCCTGACTTTC
>TRBJ2-7|TRBD2|TRBV9|few
CASSQAIAGASYEQYF
TGTGCCAGCAGCCAAGCGATAGCGGGGGCCTCCTACGAGCAGTACTTC
>TRBJ2-7|TRBD2|TRBV7-8|.
CASSLAGGTGELYF
TGTGCCAGCAGCCTAGCGGGGGGGACCGGGGAGCTGTACTTC
>TRBJ2-7|.|TRBV4-1|few
CASSQDLGQLTYEQYF
TGCGCCAGCAGCCAAGACTTAGGACAGTTAACCTACGAGCAGTACTTC
>TRBJ2-7|.|TRBV5-1|.
CASSHFRGGTSPNEQYF
TGTGCCAGCAGCCACTTCCGAGGGGGGACTTCTCCTAACGAGCAGTACTTC
>TRBJ2-6|.|TRBV7-8|.
CASSRRVVGVNVLTF
TGTGCCAGCAGCCGCAGGGTGGTAGGAGTCAACGTCCTGACTTTC
>TRBJ1-1|.|TRBV29-1|.
CRGRSSTEAFF
TGCAGGGGGCGTTCGAGTACTGAAGCTTTCTTT
>TRBJ1-1|.|TRBV4-3|.
CVSSQDSNEAFF
TGCGTCAGCAGCCAAGATTCGAATGAAGCTTTCTTT
>TRBJ2-2|.|TRBV12-3/TRBV12-4|.
CASSKLSNTGELFF
TGTGCCAGTTCCAAGCTCTCGAACACCGGGGAGCTGTTTTTT
>TRBJ2-2|.|TRBV20-1|few
CSAWVPGWDTGELFF
TGCAGTGCATGGGTCCCCGGGTGGGACACCGGGGAGCTGTTTTTT
>TRBJ2-5|TRBD2|TRBV5-1|few
CASSLDLLAGSYQETQYF
TGCGCCAGCAGCTTGGACCTCCTAGCGGGATCGTACCAAGAGACCCAGTACTTC
>TRBJ2-7|TRBD1|TRBV7-2|many
CASRPAFGTGESEQYF
TGTGCCAGCAGGCCTGCCTTTGGGACAGGGGAAAGCGAGCAGTACTTC
>TRBJ2-5|.|TRBV7-8|.
CASSGEAGETQYF
TGTGCCAGCAGTGGAGAAGCGGGAGAGACCCAGTACTTC
>TRBJ2-7|.|TRBV7-2|many
CASSLSGHNEQYF
TGTGCCAGCAGCTTATCGGGACACAACGAGCAGTACTTC
>TRBJ1-6|.|TRBV20-1|.
CSASFAGSNLHF
TGCAGTGCTAGTTTCGCGGGGTCGAACCTCCACTTT
>TRBJ1-2|.|TRBV29-1|.
CSVTSGSAYTF
TGCAGCGTTACCAGCGGGAGCGCCTACACCTTC
>TRBJ2-7|TRBD2|TRBV20-1|many
CSARGPSGGREQYF
TGCAGTGCTAGAGGGCCTAGCGGTGGCCGCGAGCAGTACTTC
>TRBJ1-2|.|TRBV19|many
CASSIQANYGYTF
TGTGCCAGTAGTATACAGGCTAACTATGGCTACACCTTC
>TRBJ2-5|TRBD2|TRBV13|many
CASSLRLAGNQETQYF
TGTGCCAGCAGCCTCCGACTAGCGGGGAACCAAGAGACCCAGTACTTC